Only a few counts were recorded for the clone carrying this T cell receptor beta chain. cDNA synthesis used the whole RNA isolate, giving expressed TCRB sequences. Some clones are missing from TCRdb's copy, which holds only in-frame ones; the method was immunoSEQ multiplex PCR. The sample contains about 620,000 clones, roughly a sixth of which appear only once. This specimen comes from a study of beta chain features in type 1 diabetes. The overall study: Cell yields, age and gender were similar between patients and healthy donors.

The ends were cut back, 0 bases at V and 1 base at J, with 12 bases in the middle. This CDR3 is 16 amino acids long. The material sequenced was naive CD4+ T cells from blood. This chain connects TRBV23-1 to TRBJ2-5; D could derive from TRBD1 or TRBD2 (6 bases each). TRBV23-1 is an ORF, and what it does is uncertain. The source is a man between 18 and 29 years old in good health. CDR3 loop: CASSQSGGRVQETQYF. In DNA, the CDR3 is TGCGCCAGCAGTCAATCTGGGGGGCGAGTCCAAGAGACCCAGTACTTC.